These 16 T cell receptor beta chains came from one sample sequenced in a study of beta chain features in type 1 diabetes. Reverse transcribing all isolated RNA meant expressed TCRB transcripts were sequenced. Repertoires were generated with immunoSEQ multiplex PCR, while TCRdb's copy carries only in-frame clones and drops some. This sample carries about 290,000 clones, roughly 8% of them seen once, and the ten largest clones take more than 0.8%. Material for sequencing was central memory CD4+ T cells from blood. These receptors were obtained from a woman younger than 35 in good health.

This clone was found a few times. The chain carries TRBV7-3 and TRBJ1-1; D uncertain. V lost 5 bases and J lost 3, with 10 bases in between. CDR3 length equals 13 residues. The germline CDR1 and CDR2 sequences are SGHTA and FQGTGA. The CDR3 is CASSPAAHTEAFF. The CDR3 coding sequence is TGTGCCAGCAGCCCAGCGGCCCACACTGAAGCTTTCTTT. The whole variable domain, filled in from reference TRBV7-3 and TRBJ1-1, reads GAGVSQTPSNKVTEKGKYVELRCDPISGHTALYWYRQSLGQGPEFLIYFQGTGAADDSGLPNDRFFAVRPEGSVSTLKIQRTERGDSAVYLCASSPAAHTEAFFGQGTRLTVV.

The chain couples TRBV29-1 to TRBJ1-5, with D tentatively TRBD1 (6 bases). The V gene's germline CDR1 is SQVTM and CDR2 ANQGSEA. This CDR3 is 13 amino acids long. V was shortened by 5 bases and J by 5 bases, with 13 bases between the two germline ends. CDR3 residues: CSVRIQGDQPQHF. The CDR3 nucleotides are TGCAGCGTTCGGATACAGGGTGATCAGCCCCAGCATTTT.

This sequence joins TRBV25-1 and TRBJ1-6; TRBD1 aligns across 7 bases. J gave up 9 bases and V 7 bases, and 6 bases lay outside the gene matches. CDR3 length: 13 amino acids. Germline V lookup: CDR1 MGHDK, CDR2 SYGVNS. The CDR3 DNA follows: TGTGCCAGCAATGGCCCAGGGGGTTCACCCCTCCACTTT. Encoded protein: CASNGPGGSPLHF.

The chain uses TRBV2 and TRBJ2-3; 8 nucleotides align to TRBD2. The trim removed 5 bases at V and 5 bases at J, leaving 6 bases unmatched. The CDR3 length is 14 residues. CDR1 and CDR2 (germline): SNHLY, FYNNEI. The chain's CDR3 is CASSYQRGIDTQYF. For the CDR3, the DNA is TGTGCCAGCAGTTATCAGCGGGGGATAGATACGCAGTATTTT.

V gene TRBV7-9 combines with J gene TRBJ2-4, with 8 bases matching TRBD1. The CDR3 loop spans 13 amino acids. Germline V gene sequence: CDR1 SEHNR, CDR2 FQNEAQ (reference sequence). V gave up 6 bases and J gave up 9 bases; unmatched junction bases: 7. CDR3 sequence (DNA): TGTGCCAGCAGGAGGGGACAGGAGGGCATTCAGTACTTC. Residues: CASRRGQEGIQYF. Complete variable domain (other parts from reference TRBV7-9 and TRBJ2-4): DTGVSQNPRHKITKRGQNVTFRCDPISEHNRLYWYRQTLGQGPEFLTYFQNEAQLEKSRLLSDRFSAERPKGSFSTLEIQRTEQGDSAMYLCASRRGQEGIQYFGAGTRLSVL.

This clone was seen a few times. The junction shows a germline mismatch at one end, possibly a read error. J is TRBJ2-1 and V is TRBV4-1; tentative D call: TRBD2 (5 bases). The germline gives CDR1 MGHRA, CDR2 YSYEKL. This CDR3 has 15 residues. The CDR3 spells CASSQMGIEGNEQFF. The CDR3 DNA is TGTGCCAGCAGCCAAATGGGGATTGAGGGCAATGAGCAGTTCTTC.

The chain recombines TRBV27 with TRBJ1-2; TRBD1 might be the D (6 bases). V was shortened by 4 bases and J by 4 bases, with 10 bases between the two germline ends. CDR3 length: 13 residues. Germline V gives CDR1 MNHEY, CDR2 SMNVEV (reference sequence). The CDR3 nucleotides read TGTGCCAGCAGTTACAGGGAGGGCTATGGCTACACCTTC. Amino acids: CASSYREGYGYTF.

At least ten counts were recorded for this clone. The rearrangement uses TRBV9 and TRBJ2-2, with D maybe TRBD1 (6 bases). In germline, CDR1 is SGDLS, CDR2 YYNGEE. The CDR3 runs to 15 residues. Trimming removed 1 base from V and 1 base from J, with 8 bases in between. CDR3 residues: CASSVTGMNTGELFF. The CDR3 DNA sequence: TGTGCCAGCAGCGTAACAGGGATGAACACCGGGGAGCTGTTTTTT.

This chain links TRBV6-5 with TRBJ2-1; 9 bases are shared with TRBD1. Germline V CDR1 and CDR2: MNHEY, SVGAGI. The CDR3 runs to 15 residues. Trimming removed 5 bases from V and 6 bases from J; junction bases left unmatched: 8. CDR3 coding DNA: TGTGCCAGCAGTAGGGACAGGGAATTCGGCAATGAGCAGTTCTTC. It translates to CASSRDREFGNEQFF.

The V and J genes are TRBV4-3 and TRBJ1-2; a weak D match, TRBD1 (6 bases). V lost 3 bases and J 4 bases, leaving 9 bases between the germline ends. Germline assignment: CDR1 LGHNA and CDR2 YSLEER. The length of the CDR3 is 13 residues. Written as DNA, the CDR3 is TGCGCCAGCAGCCAGGGAGGGGGCTATGGCTACACCTTC. The encoded protein is CASSQGGGYGYTF.

The V call is TRBV6-5, the J call TRBJ1-4, with TRBD1 as a possible D gene (5 bases). The CDR3 has 12 amino acids. Trimming pared 10 bases from V and 4 bases from J, leaving 10 bases between. CDR1 is MNHEY and CDR2 is SVGAGI in the germline V gene. Here the CDR3 reads CATGPYNEKLFF. In DNA form, the CDR3 reads TGTGCCACGGGACCTTATAATGAAAAACTGTTTTTT.

The rearrangement links TRBV30 to TRBJ2-2; TRBD1 aligns across 7 bases. Germline V gene data show CDR1 as GTSNPN and CDR2 as SVGIG (reference sequence). CDR3 length: 14 residues. With 5 bases clipped from V and 2 bases from J, the junction kept 5 bases outside the gene matches. This chain's CDR3 is CAWEGQHNTGELFF. The DNA of the CDR3 is TGTGCCTGGGAGGGACAGCATAACACCGGGGAGCTGTTTTTT. Looking up the rest from reference TRBV30 and TRBJ2-2 gives the full variable domain: SQTIHQWPATLVQPVGSPLSLECTVEGTSNPNLYWYRQAAGRGLQLLFYSVGIGQISSEVPQNLSASRPQDRQFILSSKKLLLSDSGFYLCAWEGQHNTGELFFGEGSRLTVL.

The sample holds a few counts of this clone. This chain connects TRBV4-1 to TRBJ2-3, with D maybe TRBD2 (6 bases). CDR3 length equals 17 residues. V was trimmed by 0 bases and J by 2 bases, leaving 15 bases between them. Germline V gene lookup returns CDR1 MGHRA and CDR2 YSYEKL. The DNA of the CDR3 is TGCGCCAGCAGCCAAGATCCGGGCGGGGTGAACACAGATACGCAGTATTTT. Translation gives CASSQDPGGVNTDTQYF.

This clone has just a few counts. The rearrangement joins TRBV6-5 to TRBJ2-1, with 7 bases matching TRBD2. The CDR3 contains 14 residues. The V gene end was trimmed by 5 bases and the J gene end by 8 bases; junction bases not matched to a gene: 9. Germline V gene lookup returns CDR1 MNHEY and CDR2 SVGAGI. The CDR3 sequence: CASSPGLRPHEQFF. The CDR3 DNA reads TGTGCCAGCAGTCCGGGACTAAGACCCCATGAGCAGTTCTTC.

V usage is TRBV5-1 and J usage is TRBJ2-7; the D gene is possibly TRBD1 (6 bases). Germline V gene data show CDR1 as SGHRS and CDR2 as YFSETQ. This CDR3 is built from 14 residues. V lost 9 bases, J lost 7 bases, and 23 bases lay in between. CDR3 amino acids: CATSRGGSDGEQYF. CDR3 nucleotide sequence: TGCGCCACCTCACGAGGGGGATCGGACGGGGAGCAGTACTTC.

There are a few counts of this clone. This chain joins TRBV28 and TRBJ1-1; tentative D call: TRBD1 (6 bases). The ends were cut back, 7 bases at V and 4 bases at J, with 16 bases in the middle. Germline V CDR1 and CDR2: MDHEN, SYDVKM. CDR3 length equals 14 residues. The CDR3 region is CASMTRGKGTEAFF. The DNA of the CDR3 is TGTGCCAGCATGACGAGGGGGAAAGGCACTGAAGCTTTCTTT.